This entry features one T cell receptor beta chain sequence. The antigen is not known. V lost 4 bases and J lost 0, with 15 bases in between. The CDR3 is 16 residues long. Germline V gene sequence: CDR1 SGDLS, CDR2 YYNGEE. The protocol was immunoSEQ multiplex PCR, while the TCRdb copy is restricted to in-frame clones and leaves out a portion. The data show tens of thousands of clones, approximately 93% seen once. The data were taken from a study of cytomegalovirus exposure and HLA in healthy donors. Study findings and constraints: Researchers catalogued about 150 TCR beta chains as cytomegalovirus-associated.

Sequenced sample: PBMCs. The receptor was isolated from a man aged 18 to 30 in good health and CMV-seropositive. This sequence joins TRBV9 and TRBJ2-3, with a weak D call TRBD2 (6 bases). The CDR3 loop reads CASSPDLATSTDTQYF. The CDR3 nucleotides read TGTGCCAGCAGCCCAGACCTAGCGACTAGCACAGATACGCAGTATTTT.